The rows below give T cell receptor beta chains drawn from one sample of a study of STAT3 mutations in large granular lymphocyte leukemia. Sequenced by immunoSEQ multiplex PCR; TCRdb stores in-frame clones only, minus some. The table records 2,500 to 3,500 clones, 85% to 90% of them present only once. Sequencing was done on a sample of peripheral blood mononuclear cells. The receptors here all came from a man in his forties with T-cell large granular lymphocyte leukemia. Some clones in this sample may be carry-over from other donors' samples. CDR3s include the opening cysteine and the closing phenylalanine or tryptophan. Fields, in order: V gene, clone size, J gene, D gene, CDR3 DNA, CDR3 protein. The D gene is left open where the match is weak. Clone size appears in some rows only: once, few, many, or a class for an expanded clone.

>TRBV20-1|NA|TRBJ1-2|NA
TGCAGTGCAACCTATGGCTACACCTTC
CSATYGYTF
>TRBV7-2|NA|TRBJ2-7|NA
TGTGCCAGCAGCTTAGAATCCGAGCAGTACTTC
CASSLESEQYF
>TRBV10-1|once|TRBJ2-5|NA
TGCGCCAGCACCGAGGGGCAGATCCAAGAGACCCAGTACTTC
CASTEGQIQETQYF
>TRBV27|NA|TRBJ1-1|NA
TGTGCCAGCAGCCTCGCCCCGACCAAGGAGAGCACTGAAGCTTTCTTT
CASSLAPTKESTEAFF
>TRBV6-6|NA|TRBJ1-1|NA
TGTGCCAGCAGTTTCCGACAGCAGAACACTGAAGCTTTCTTT
CASSFRQQNTEAFF
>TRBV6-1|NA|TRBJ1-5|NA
TGTGCCAGCAGTGAAGCAAACTGGGTCAATCAGCCCCAGCATTTT
CASSEANWVNQPQHF
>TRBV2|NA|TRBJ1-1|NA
TGTGCCAGCGGGGGGGGGAAAGCTTTCTTT
CASGGGKAFF
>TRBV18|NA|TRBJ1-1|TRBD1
TGTGCCAGCTCACCAGGACAGGGACCTGAAGCTTTCTTT
CASSPGQGPEAFF
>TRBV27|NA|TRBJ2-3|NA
TGTGCCAGCAGTTTAAGGTGGGGGCCGGAAGATACGCAGTATTTT
CASSLRWGPEDTQYF
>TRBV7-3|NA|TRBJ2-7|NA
TGTGCCAGCAGCCCCACTCCTAGCAGCGAGCAGTACTTC
CASSPTPSSEQYF
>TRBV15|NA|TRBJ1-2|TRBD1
TGTGCCACCAGCAGGACAGGGTTGATCTATGGCTACACCTTC
CATSRTGLIYGYTF
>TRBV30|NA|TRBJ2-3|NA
TGTGCCTGGAGAAAGGAAGGCGGTACGCAGTATTTT
CAWRKEGGTQYF
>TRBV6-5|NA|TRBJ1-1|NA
TGTGCCAGCAATGCGGGGGCGCTGACTGAAGCTTTCTTT
CASNAGALTEAFF
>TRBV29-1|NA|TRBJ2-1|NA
TGCAGCGTTGTGGAGTCCTACAATGAGCAGTTCTTC
CSVVESYNEQFF
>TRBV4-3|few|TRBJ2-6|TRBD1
TGCGCCAGCAGCCAAGCAGGGGGCTCTGGGGCCAACGTCCTGACTTTC
CASSQAGGSGANVLTF
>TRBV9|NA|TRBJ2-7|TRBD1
TGTGCCAGCAGCCCCAGGGACAGCTACGAGCAGTACTTC
CASSPRDSYEQYF
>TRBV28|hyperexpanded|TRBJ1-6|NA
TGTGCCAGCAGAGCCGAAGGCGGGGGTTATTCACCCCTCCACTTT
CASRAEGGGYSPLHF
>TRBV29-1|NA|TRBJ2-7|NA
TGCAGCGTTGAAGATACAGGGTACCCCTCCTACGAGCAGTACTTC
CSVEDTGYPSYEQYF
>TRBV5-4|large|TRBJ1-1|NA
TGTGCCAGCAGCTTGCCAGGATACAGGGCCACTGAAGCTTTCTTT
CASSLPGYRATEAFF
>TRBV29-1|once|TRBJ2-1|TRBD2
TGCAGCGTCGTAGCGGGGGAATACAATGAGCAGTTCTTC
CSVVAGEYNEQFF
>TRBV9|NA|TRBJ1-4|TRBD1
TGTGCCAGCAGCCGGGACAGGGATGGAACTAATGAAAAACTGTTTTTT
CASSRDRDGTNEKLFF
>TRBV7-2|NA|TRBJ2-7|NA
TGTGCCAGCAGCTTAGGGGCGGGTTTAGAGCAGTACTTC
CASSLGAGLEQYF
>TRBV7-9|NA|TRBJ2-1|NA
TGTGCCAGCAGCCCAGAGGGGGTCTACAATGAGCAGTTCTTC
CASSPEGVYNEQFF
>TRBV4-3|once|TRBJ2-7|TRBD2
TGCGCCAGCAGCCAAGCTAGCGGGCCCTTTTACGAGCAGTACTTC
CASSQASGPFYEQYF
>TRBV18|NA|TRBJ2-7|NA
TGTGCCAGCTCACCACCGGGACAAATCTACGAGCAGTACTTC
CASSPPGQIYEQYF
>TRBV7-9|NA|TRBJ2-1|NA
TGTGCCAGCAGCTCGACTTTGCTCAGAGACGCCTACAATGAGCAGTTCTTC
CASSSTLLRDAYNEQFF
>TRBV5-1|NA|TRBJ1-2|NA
TGCGCCAGCAGCTTGCTAGAGGGGGGCTCTGGCTACACCTTC
CASSLLEGGSGYTF
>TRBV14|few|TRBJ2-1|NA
TGTGCCAGCAGCCCGACAAGCAATGAGCAGTTCTTC
CASSPTSNEQFF
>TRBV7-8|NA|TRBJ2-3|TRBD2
TGTGCCAGCAGCTTCGGGACTAGCGGGGGGCAACGCACAGATACGCAGTATTTT
CASSFGTSGGQRTDTQYF
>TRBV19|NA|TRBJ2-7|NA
TGTGCCAGTAGTATACCGGGACCTATGAACGAGCAGTACTTC
CASSIPGPMNEQYF
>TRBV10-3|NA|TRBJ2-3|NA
TGTGCCATCAGAGGGCCAGATACGCAGTATTTT
CAIRGPDTQYF
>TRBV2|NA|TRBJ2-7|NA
TGTGCCAGCACAGGAGGGGCCCGCTACGAGCAGTACTTC
CASTGGARYEQYF
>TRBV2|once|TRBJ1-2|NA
TGTGCCAGCACCCCCGAGGGGTACTATGGCTACACCTTC
CASTPEGYYGYTF